This record covers a single T cell receptor beta chain. Its antigen is as yet unknown. Sequencing used immunoSEQ multiplex PCR; TCRdb keeps in-frame clones, though not all of them. Counted here are under 75,000 clones, around four fifths occurring once; the ten biggest clones make up 2.5% to 3.5%. This CDR3 contains 16 residues. J lost 5 bases, V lost 4 bases, and 10 bases had no gene match. The germline V gene encodes CDR1 SGHNT and CDR2 YYREEE (reference sequence). The sample belongs to a study of cytomegalovirus exposure and HLA in healthy donors. Study results and caveats: It was 150 to 200 TCR beta chains that were listed as cytomegalovirus-associated.

This clonotype originated in a man between 25 and 39 years old in good health and CMV-seronegative. V usage is TRBV5-4 and J usage is TRBJ2-3; 10 bases fit TRBD1. Sequenced sample: PBMCs. The chain's CDR3 is CASSVPGTGARDTQYF. CDR3 bases: TGTGCCAGCAGCGTGCCCGGGACAGGGGCAAGAGATACGCAGTATTTT.